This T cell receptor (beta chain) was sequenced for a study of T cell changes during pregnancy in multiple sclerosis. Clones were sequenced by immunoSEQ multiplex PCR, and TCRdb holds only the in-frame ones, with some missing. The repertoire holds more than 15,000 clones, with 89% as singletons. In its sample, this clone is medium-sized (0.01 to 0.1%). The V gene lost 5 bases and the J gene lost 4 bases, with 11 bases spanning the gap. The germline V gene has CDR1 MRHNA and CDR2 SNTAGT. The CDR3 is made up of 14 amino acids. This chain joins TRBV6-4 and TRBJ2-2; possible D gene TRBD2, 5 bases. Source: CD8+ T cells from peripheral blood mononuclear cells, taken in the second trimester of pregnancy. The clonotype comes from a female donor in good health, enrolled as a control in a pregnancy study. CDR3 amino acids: CASSTGDGTGELFF. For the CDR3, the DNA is TGTGCCAGCAGTACCGGGGATGGCACCGGGGAGCTGTTTTTT.